These 7 T cell receptor beta chains were sequenced from one sample in a study of human T cells and chemical hapten exposure. The sample's time point: patch test 1, 2 weeks after DPC sensitization. As for treatment: therapeutic diphenylcyclopropenone sensitization with weekly scalp DPC. TCRdb re-called the RACE reads with MiXCR, one entry per CDR3 protein. The sample has 340,000 or so distinct CDR3 sequences; about 7% are singletons. The sequencing used whole blood, collected in connection with sensitization to the hapten diphenylcyclopropenone (DPC). These receptors originate from a woman between 18 and 29 years old with alopecia areata. Some clones in this sample may be carry-over from other donors' samples.

This clonotype was recorded many times. The chain has TRBV6-2 or TRBV6-3 and TRBJ1-1, with TRBD1 as a possible D gene (5 bases). V shed 6 bases and J shed 5 bases, with 13 bases lying between them. Germline-derived CDR1 and CDR2 are MNHEY and SVGEGT. This CDR3 spans 13 amino acids. As DNA, the CDR3 is TGTGCCAGCAGGCCCCGGGACTATACTGAAGCTTTCTTT. Its translation: CASRPRDYTEAFF.

This clonotype was counted between two and nine times. CDR3 nucleotide sequence: TGTGCCAGCAGCACGCGACCCGCCCCCTATGAGCAGTTCTTC. Its translation: CASSTRPAPYEQFF. The V and J genes are TRBV7-2 and TRBJ2-1; D uncertain. The V and J ends lost 5 bases and 8 bases respectively, with 16 bases between them. The length of the CDR3 is 14 residues. Per the germline V gene, CDR1 is SGHTA and CDR2 is FQGNSA.

The chain couples TRBV12-3 or TRBV12-4 to TRBJ2-5; unclear D gene. V was clipped by 6 bases and J by 1 base, with 15 bases between them. The CDR3 is made up of 15 amino acids. The CDR3 region is CASRNQETSQETQYF. Written as DNA, the CDR3 is TGTGCCAGCAGGAACCAGGAGACATCCCAAGAGACCCAGTACTTC.

This clonotype was counted ten times or more. The CDR3: CASSLGPSDTQYF. Here the CDR3 DNA reads TGTGCCAGCAGCTTAGGTCCCTCAGATACGCAGTATTTT. The chain links TRBV13 to TRBJ2-3; no clear D. This CDR3 spans 13 amino acids. The germline CDR1 and CDR2 sequences are PRHDT and FYEKMQ (reference sequence). V was trimmed by 0 bases and J by 4 bases, leaving 5 bases between them.

This clonotype was observed many times. The chain carries TRBV2 and TRBJ1-6, with 7 bases aligning to TRBD1. CDR1 and CDR2 from the germline V gene are SNHLY and FYNNEI. V shed 10 bases and J 10 bases; nucleotides not matched to a gene: 10. The CDR3 runs 13 residues. CDR3 amino acids: CATADREGSPLHF. CDR3 DNA: TGTGCCACCGCCGACAGGGAAGGATCACCCCTCCACTTT.

This clonotype has only a few counts. V gene TRBV11-2 combines with J gene TRBJ2-5; D may match TRBD1 or TRBD2 (5 bases each). CDR1 and CDR2 from the germline V gene are SGHAT and FQNNGV. This CDR3 is built from 16 residues. Trimming removed 0 bases from V and 2 bases from J, with 13 bases in between. The CDR3 loop is CASSLDLGREQETQYF. The CDR3 DNA sequence: TGTGCCAGCAGCTTAGATCTGGGCAGGGAGCAAGAGACCCAGTACTTC. The complete variable domain, with remaining parts taken from reference TRBV11-2 and TRBJ2-5, reads EAGVAQSPRYKIIEKRQSVAFWCNPISGHATLYWYQQILGQGPKLLIQFQNNGVVDDSQLPKDRFSAERLKGVDSTLKIQPAKLEDSAVYLCASSLDLGREQETQYFGPGTRLLVL.

The chain uses TRBV7-9 and TRBJ1-5; D is uncertain. Germline V gives CDR1 SEHNR, CDR2 FQNEAQ (reference sequence). Trimming cost V 4 bases and J 0 bases, with 10 bases left between them. This CDR3 region has 15 residues. The CDR3 nucleotides are TGTGCCAGCAGCTCGTTTCGGGGTAGCAATCAGCCCCAGCATTTT. This encodes CASSSFRGSNQPQHF.